The 16 T cell receptor beta chains below all came from one sample that was sequenced in a study of cytomegalovirus exposure and HLA in healthy donors (dated by TCRdb to about 2017). The library was obtained by the immunoSEQ multiplex PCR assay. The multiplex PCR relied on a mix of 60 forward primers for TCR Vbeta segments and 13 reverse primers for TCR Jbeta segments. TCRdb holds this immuneACCESS table with in-frame rearrangements only. Some clones are missing; in checked studies, unresolved V genes explain under half, and the rest has no known cause. In all, the sample holds roughly 130,000 clones, and around 77% of those were seen once. Jointly, the top ten make up roughly 5.7% of the sample. Sequences were obtained from PBMCs. Receptors originate from a man aged 30 to 39 in good health and CMV-seronegative.

This chain links TRBV4-2 with TRBJ2-3; 8 bases map to TRBD2. Germline assignment: CDR1 LGHNA and CDR2 YNFKEQ. CDR3 length equals 17 residues. After removal of 0 bases from V and 5 bases from J, the junction contained 10 bases not matched to a gene. DNA of the CDR3: TGTGCCAGCAGCCAAGAAGGTGGAGCGGGGGCCGGAGATACGCAGTATTTT. Protein: CASSQEGGAGAGDTQYF.

The CDR3, as DNA: TGTGCCAGCAGCTCCGACGACAGGGGCAATCAGCCCCAGCATTTT. Amino acid sequence: CASSSDDRGNQPQHF. This rearrangement joins TRBV7-9 to TRBJ1-5, with 7 nucleotides matching TRBD1. This CDR3 comprises 15 residues. Germline CDR1 SEHNR, CDR2 FQNEAQ (reference sequence). Germline trimming cut 4 bases from V and 2 bases from J; bases unmatched to any gene: 5.

CDR3 loop: CSITLGSTGKGLELFF. For the CDR3, the DNA is TGCAGCATAACCCTAGGGAGTACAGGGAAGGGGTTGGAGCTGTTTTTT. The V call is TRBV29-1, the J call TRBJ2-2; possible D gene TRBD1, 6 bases. V was shortened by 8 bases and J by 10 bases, with 29 bases between the two germline ends. The CDR3 is made up of 16 amino acids. Germline V gene sequence: CDR1 SQVTM, CDR2 ANQGSEA.

This clone appeared a few times. J is TRBJ1-1 and V is TRBV9; TRBD1 is a possible D gene (5 bases). The CDR3 consists of 12 residues. Trimming took 3 bases from V and 8 from J, leaving 11 bases between them. The germline gives CDR1 SGDLS, CDR2 YYNGEE. CDR3 loop: CASSDNAGEAFF. CDR3 nucleotide sequence: TGTGCCAGCAGCGACAACGCAGGGGAAGCTTTCTTT.

In DNA form, the CDR3 reads TGCGCCAGCAGCTTGGATCCTTGGGGCAGGGGTGAAGCTTTCTTT. This gives the protein CASSLDPWGRGEAFF. The chain combines TRBV5-1 with TRBJ1-1, with D possibly TRBD1 on 6 matching bases. CDR3 size: 15 residues. The germline V and J ends were trimmed by 0 bases and 7 bases, with 16 bases remaining between them. Germline CDR1 reads SGHRS; CDR2 reads YFSETQ.

The chain joins TRBV7-3 to TRBJ2-5; TRBD1 matches at 9 bases. Germline loops: CDR1 SGHTA, CDR2 FQGTGA. The CDR3 contains 16 residues. The V segment lost 1 base and the J segment 5 bases; nucleotides outside the gene matches: 8. The chain's CDR3 is CASSLSGQGRGETQYF. Here the CDR3 DNA reads TGTGCCAGCAGCTTAAGCGGACAGGGGCGAGGGGAGACCCAGTACTTC.

This clone showed up just a few times. The chain joins TRBV2 to TRBJ1-5; TRBD1 aligns across 9 bases. Germline V lookup: CDR1 SNHLY, CDR2 FYNNEI. Trimming took 7 bases from V and 4 from J; bases not matched to a gene: 5. The CDR3 length is 14 residues. The CDR3 sequence is CASMGDRGNQPQHF. The DNA of the CDR3 is TGTGCCAGCATGGGTGACAGGGGGAATCAGCCCCAGCATTTT.

The chain recombines TRBV14 with TRBJ2-1; no firm D call. CDR1 is SGHDN, CDR2 FVKESK, per germline. Between the trimmed V and J ends, which lost 3 bases and 8 bases, there was a span of 17 bases. The CDR3 totals 15 residues. The CDR3 DNA follows: TGTGCCAGCAGCCAGGAGCTTAGACGGGTCCATGAGCAGTTCTTC. Translating gives CASSQELRRVHEQFF.

This clone appeared a few times. The rearrangement joins TRBV29-1 to TRBJ1-2, with TRBD1 matching 8 bases. CDR1 and CDR2 (germline): SQVTM, ANQGSEA. The CDR3 runs 17 residues. Trimming at V came to 2 bases and at J to 7 bases, leaving 18 bases not matched to a gene. This CDR3 reads CSVESESGGLGFSGYTF. The CDR3 region has the DNA TGCAGCGTTGAATCGGAGTCAGGGGGCCTGGGGTTCTCTGGCTACACCTTC.

Concerning this clone: One end of the junction is discordant with germline, which a read error may explain. The J gene is TRBJ2-2, the V gene TRBV7-7; 8 bases are a match to TRBD1. Germline loops: CDR1 SSHAT, CDR2 FNYEAQ (reference sequence). The CDR3 covers 14 residues. The CDR3 protein is CASSRGQTAGELFF. CDR3 DNA: TGTGCTAGCAGCAGGGGGCAGACAGCCGGGGAGCTGTTTTTT.

The CDR3 DNA is TGTGCCAGCAGCCTCCGAGGCCGGATTAGGGGCCACTACGAGCAGTACTTC. Translating gives CASSLRGRIRGHYEQYF. The chain has TRBV5-4 and TRBJ2-7; the D gene is possibly TRBD1 (5 bases). The CDR3 spans 17 residues. The V gene lost 4 bases and the J gene lost 3 bases, with 23 bases spanning the gap. The germline CDR1 and CDR2 sequences are SGHNT and YYREEE (reference sequence).

The V gene is TRBV6-5, the J gene TRBJ1-2, with unresolved D. The CDR3 is 12 amino acids. Germline CDR1 is MNHEY and CDR2 is SVGAGI. Between the trimmed V and J ends, which lost 4 bases and 6 bases, there was a span of 9 bases. This CDR3 reads CASSFDRDGYTF. The CDR3 nucleotides are TGTGCCAGCAGTTTCGATCGAGATGGCTACACCTTC.

The chain couples TRBV11-3 to TRBJ2-3; D unresolved. Per germline, CDR1 SGHNT and CDR2 YENEEA. CDR3 size: 14 residues. The V end was cut by 1 base, the J end by 0 bases, with 5 bases between. CDR3 sequence: CASSLAGSTDTQYF. Here the CDR3 DNA reads TGTGCCAGCAGCTTAGCCGGGAGCACAGATACGCAGTATTTT.

This clone was observed a handful of times. V gene TRBV7-9 combines with J gene TRBJ2-7; D remains unclear. The CDR3 is made up of 12 amino acids. Trimming shortened V by 0 bases and J by 3 bases, and 3 bases separated the two germline ends. Germline V gene sequence: CDR1 SEHNR, CDR2 FQNEAQ (reference sequence). CDR3 coding DNA: TGTGCCAGCAGCTTAGCGTACTACGAGCAGTACTTC. Translating gives CASSLAYYEQYF.

This clone was recorded once. At one end, the junction sequence differs from germline, possibly due to a read error. The chain recombines TRBV7-7 with TRBJ2-5, with 10 nucleotides matching TRBD1. CDR1 is SSHAT and CDR2 is FNYEAQ in the germline V gene (reference sequence). The CDR3 consists of 15 residues. The CDR3 spells CASSIDGTGEETQYF. The CDR3 coding sequence is TGTGCTAGCAGCATAGACGGGACAGGGGAAGAGACCCAGTACTTC.

The chain joins TRBV6-5 to TRBJ1-1, with 10 bases that match TRBD1. V trimming: 10 bases; J trimming: 5 bases; junction bases outside the gene matches: 10. The CDR3 covers 14 residues. Germline-derived CDR1 and CDR2 are MNHEY and SVGAGI. CDR3 residues: CATTGDRGRTEAFF. CDR3 DNA: TGTGCCACTACTGGCGACAGGGGGCGTACTGAAGCTTTCTTT.